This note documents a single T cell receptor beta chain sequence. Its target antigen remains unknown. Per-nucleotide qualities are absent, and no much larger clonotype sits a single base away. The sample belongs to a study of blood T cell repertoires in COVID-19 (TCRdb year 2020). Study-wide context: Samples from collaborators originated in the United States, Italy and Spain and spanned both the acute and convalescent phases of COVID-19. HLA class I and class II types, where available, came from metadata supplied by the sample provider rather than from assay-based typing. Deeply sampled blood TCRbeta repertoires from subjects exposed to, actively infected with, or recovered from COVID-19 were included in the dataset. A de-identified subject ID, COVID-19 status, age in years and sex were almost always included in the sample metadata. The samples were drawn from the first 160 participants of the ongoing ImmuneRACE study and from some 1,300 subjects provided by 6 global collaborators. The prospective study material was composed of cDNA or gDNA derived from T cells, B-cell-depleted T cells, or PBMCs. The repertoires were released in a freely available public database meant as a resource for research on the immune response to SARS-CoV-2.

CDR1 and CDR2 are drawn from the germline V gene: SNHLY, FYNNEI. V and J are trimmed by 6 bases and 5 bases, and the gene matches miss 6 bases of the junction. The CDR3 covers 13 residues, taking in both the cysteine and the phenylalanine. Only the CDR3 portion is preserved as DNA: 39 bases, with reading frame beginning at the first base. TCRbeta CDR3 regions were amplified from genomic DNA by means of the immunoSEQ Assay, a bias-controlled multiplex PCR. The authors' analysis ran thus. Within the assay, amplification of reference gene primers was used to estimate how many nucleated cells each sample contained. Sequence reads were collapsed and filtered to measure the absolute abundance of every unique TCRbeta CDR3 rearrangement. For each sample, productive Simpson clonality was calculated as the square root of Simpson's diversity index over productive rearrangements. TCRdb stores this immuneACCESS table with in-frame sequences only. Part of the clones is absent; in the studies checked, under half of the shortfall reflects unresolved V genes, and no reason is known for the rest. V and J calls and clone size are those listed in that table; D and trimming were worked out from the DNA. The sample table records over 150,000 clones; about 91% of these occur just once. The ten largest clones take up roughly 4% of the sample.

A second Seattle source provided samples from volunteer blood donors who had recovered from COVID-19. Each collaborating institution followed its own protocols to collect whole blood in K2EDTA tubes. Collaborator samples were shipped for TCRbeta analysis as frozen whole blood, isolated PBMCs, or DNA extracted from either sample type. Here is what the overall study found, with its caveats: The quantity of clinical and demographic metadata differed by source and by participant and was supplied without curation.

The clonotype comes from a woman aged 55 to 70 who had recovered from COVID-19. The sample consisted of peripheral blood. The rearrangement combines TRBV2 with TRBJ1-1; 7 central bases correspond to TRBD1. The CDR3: CASSGQEGTEAFF. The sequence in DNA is TGTGCCAGCAGCGGACAGGAAGGGACTGAAGCTTTCTTT.